The 23 T cell receptor beta chains below come from one sample, sequenced in a study of cytomegalovirus exposure and HLA in healthy donors. Primers included in the PCR were 60 Vbeta and 13 Jbeta primers. The data were produced by immunoSEQ multiplex PCR, yet TCRdb's version contains in-frame clones alone and is incomplete. The sample contains about 130,000 clones, around four fifths of which appear only once. The sequenced sample consisted of PBMCs. These receptors came from a male donor in good health and CMV-seronegative.

V usage is TRBV19 and J usage is TRBJ1-2; no clear D. The germline gives CDR1 LNHDA, CDR2 SQIVND (reference sequence). The CDR3 consists of 15 residues. The V end was cut by 2 bases, the J end by 8 bases, with 18 bases between. The CDR3 nucleotides are TGTGCCAGTAGTATACGAGGGAGCGACCGGAGAGGCTACACCTTC. Its protein is CASSIRGSDRRGYTF.

This clone showed up just once. The chain is built from TRBV27 and TRBJ2-7, with D perhaps matching TRBD1 (5 bases). The CDR3 spans 14 residues. The germline gives CDR1 MNHEY, CDR2 SMNVEV (reference sequence). The V and J ends lost 0 bases and 7 bases respectively, with 13 bases between them. CDR3 residues: CASSLSSRVDEQYF. The CDR3 DNA sequence: TGTGCCAGCAGTTTATCGTCCAGGGTTGATGAGCAGTACTTC.

This clone came up a few times. The chain recombines TRBV19 with TRBJ1-5, with D possibly TRBD1 on 6 matching bases. V dropped 7 bases and J dropped 1 base, with 17 bases sitting between them. The germline gives CDR1 LNHDA, CDR2 SQIVND (reference sequence). This CDR3 region has 16 residues. CDR3 coding DNA: TGTGCCAGTAAACGGGGGGGCCTCTTCAGCAATCAGCCCCAGCATTTT. As protein: CASKRGGLFSNQPQHF.

This clone has a single count. V and J are TRBV27 and TRBJ2-7; 10 bases align to TRBD2. This CDR3 is 14 amino acids long. Germline assignment: CDR1 MNHEY and CDR2 SMNVEV (reference sequence). The V segment lost 10 bases and the J segment 2 bases; nucleotides outside the gene matches: 8. CDR3 sequence reads: CATPGLARPYEQYF. In DNA form, the CDR3 reads TGTGCCACTCCGGGACTAGCGCGTCCCTACGAGCAGTACTTC.

The chain combines TRBV4-3 with TRBJ2-1; 7 bases fit TRBD2. The CDR3 loop spans 15 amino acids. The germline V gene encodes CDR1 LGHNA and CDR2 YSLEER. The V gene end was trimmed by 0 bases and the J gene end by 8 bases; junction bases not matched to a gene: 7. The CDR3 region has the DNA TGCGCCAGCAGCCAAGAAGGACTAGTCGTCGATGAGCAGTTCTTC. Its translation: CASSQEGLVVDEQFF.

This clone was seen more than once but under ten times. This chain connects TRBV6-1 to TRBJ2-7, with 8 nucleotides matching TRBD1. Germline lookup yields CDR1 MNHNS and CDR2 SASEGT. J lost 1 base, V lost 8 bases, and 10 bases had no gene match. The CDR3 extends over 15 amino acids. The CDR3, as DNA: TGTGCCAGCCATTTGACAGGGGTAGGATCCTACGAGCAGTACTTC. This sequence encodes CASHLTGVGSYEQYF.

This chain joins TRBV5-1 and TRBJ2-3; 14 bases match TRBD2. Losses at the gene ends were 3 bases for V and 2 bases for J; bases not matched to a gene: 11. The CDR3 is made up of 19 amino acids. The germline CDR1 and CDR2 sequences are SGHRS and YFSETQ. The CDR3 nucleotides are TGCGCCAGCAGCTACCTAGGGGGACTAGCGGGAGTACCCACAGATACGCAGTATTTT. It translates to CASSYLGGLAGVPTDTQYF.

In its sample, this clone was seen a few times. CDR3 residues: CASSSPAGGSYEQYF. CDR3 coding DNA: TGTGCCAGCAGCTCCCCAGCCGGCGGTTCCTACGAGCAGTACTTC. The chain has TRBV27 and TRBJ2-7; D gene uncertain. The germline gives CDR1 MNHEY, CDR2 SMNVEV (reference sequence). There are 15 residues in the CDR3. Trimming removed 6 bases from V and 1 base from J, with 16 bases in between.

This sequence joins TRBV28 and TRBJ1-2; 9 bases are shared with TRBD1. The germline V gene has CDR1 MDHEN and CDR2 SYDVKM. This CDR3 comprises 15 residues. J lost 2 bases, V lost 3 bases, and 4 bases had no gene match. The CDR3 loop reads CASSLGTGQNYGYTF. CDR3 coding DNA: TGTGCCAGCAGTTTGGGGACAGGGCAAAACTATGGCTACACCTTC.

The chain employs TRBV9 and TRBJ1-1; perhaps TRBD1 as D (6 bases). The V gene lost 0 bases and the J gene lost 0 bases, with 6 bases spanning the gap. The germline gives CDR1 SGDLS, CDR2 YYNGEE. The CDR3 is 14 amino acids. For the CDR3, the DNA is TGTGCCAGCAGCGTAGGGGACATGAACACTGAAGCTTTCTTT. Protein sequence: CASSVGDMNTEAFF.

The chain carries TRBV6-5 and TRBJ1-6; 7 positions match TRBD1. This CDR3 has 16 amino acids. Trimming removed 4 bases from V and 7 bases from J; junction bases left unmatched: 10. Germline V gene sequence: CDR1 MNHEY, CDR2 SVGAGI. The CDR3 sequence is CASSSRQGAGNSPLHF. The CDR3 DNA reads TGTGCCAGCAGTTCCAGACAGGGAGCTGGAAATTCACCCCTCCACTTT.

The table lists this clone with a count of one. V is TRBV11-2 and J is TRBJ2-7; 8 bases fit TRBD2. V gave up 0 bases and J gave up 1 base; unmatched junction bases: 5. This CDR3 is 16 amino acids long. Germline V CDR1 and CDR2: SGHAT, FQNNGV. CDR3 DNA: TGTGCCAGCAGCTTAGATCGCCCTAGCGGGTCCTACGAGCAGTACTTC. Its protein is CASSLDRPSGSYEQYF.

The V call is TRBV19, the J call TRBJ2-7, with 10 bases aligning to TRBD2. CDR1 LNHDA and CDR2 SQIVND come from the germline V gene (reference sequence). This CDR3 is 15 amino acids long. The junction had 4 bases not matched to a gene; V was cut back by 5 bases and J by 0 bases. CDR3 nucleotide sequence: TGTGCCAGTAGTTGGGGACTAGCGTCCTCCTACGAGCAGTACTTC. It is translated as CASSWGLASSYEQYF.

The CDR3 DNA sequence: TGTGCCAGCAGCCTAGGGACAGGGGACTATGGCTACACCTTC. Translation: CASSLGTGDYGYTF. The genes are TRBV9 and TRBJ1-2; 10 bases are shared with TRBD1. V was pared by 4 bases and J by 3 bases, with 3 bases of the junction left unmatched. The germline CDR1 and CDR2 sequences are SGDLS and YYNGEE. The CDR3 spans 14 residues.

V and J are TRBV7-6 and TRBJ2-5, with a weak D call TRBD1 (5 bases). The V gene's germline CDR1 is SGHVS and CDR2 FNYEAQ. Trimming left V 1 base short and J 7 bases short, with 13 bases between. There are 14 residues in the CDR3. In nucleotides, the CDR3 is TGTGCCAGCAGCTTAGATCAGGGCCGTGGGACCCAGTACTTC. Translated, it gives CASSLDQGRGTQYF.

Details on this clone: At one boundary the junction diverges from the germline segment, which might be a read error. The chain employs TRBV5-1 and TRBJ2-1; TRBD2 is a possible D gene (6 bases). Germline loops: CDR1 SGHRS, CDR2 YFSETQ. This CDR3 has 17 residues. In DNA, the CDR3 is TGCGCCAGCAGCTTCGCACCCCGACTAGAACCCTACAATGGGCAGTTCTTC. This gives the protein CASSFAPRLEPYNGQFF.

The V and J genes are TRBV5-1 and TRBJ2-3; maybe TRBD1 (5 bases). The CDR3 loop spans 14 amino acids. V was trimmed by 3 bases and J by 2 bases, leaving 10 bases between them. Germline V lookup: CDR1 SGHRS, CDR2 YFSETQ. CDR3 protein: CASSSLTVTDTQYF. CDR3 DNA sequence: TGCGCCAGCAGCTCGCTGACAGTCACAGATACGCAGTATTTT.

This clone was found once. This chain joins TRBV15 and TRBJ2-7; a weak D match, TRBD2 (6 bases). Germline V lookup: CDR1 LNHNV, CDR2 YYDKDF (reference sequence). V lost 6 bases, J lost 0 bases, and 15 bases lay in between. CDR3 size: 15 residues. The CDR3 coding sequence is TGTGCCACCAGTCCGCGGGGCTCAAGCTCCTACGAGCAGTACTTC. Protein sequence: CATSPRGSSSYEQYF.

This clone is a singleton in its sample. CDR3 loop: CASSQEAGAYGYTF. The CDR3 DNA sequence: TGTGCCAGCAGCCAAGAAGCAGGGGCCTATGGCTACACCTTC. V gene TRBV4-2 combines with J gene TRBJ1-2; D perhaps matches TRBD1 (6 bases). The CDR3 runs 14 residues. CDR1 and CDR2 (germline): LGHNA, YNFKEQ. V was shortened by 0 bases and J by 4 bases, with 9 bases between the two germline ends.

CDR3 in amino acids: CASSMYPSEQFF. The CDR3 bases are TGTGCCAGTAGTATGTACCCGAGTGAGCAGTTCTTC. The chain employs TRBV19 and TRBJ2-1; D not resolved. CDR3 length: 12 residues. CDR1 is LNHDA, CDR2 SQIVND, per germline (reference sequence). The V gene lost 3 bases and the J gene lost 9 bases, with 9 bases spanning the gap.

This clone was observed once. The chain employs TRBV27 and TRBJ1-2; TRBD1 matches at 9 bases. V shed 6 bases and J 0 bases; nucleotides not matched to a gene: 2. Germline V gives CDR1 MNHEY, CDR2 SMNVEV (reference sequence). The CDR3 loop spans 14 amino acids. The CDR3 sequence: CASRQGAANYGYTF. CDR3 DNA: TGTGCCAGCAGACAGGGGGCCGCTAACTATGGCTACACCTTC.

The chain couples TRBV6-5 to TRBJ1-5; the match to TRBD1 covers 9 bases. The V gene's germline CDR1 is MNHEY and CDR2 SVGAGI. The CDR3 loop spans 14 amino acids. The J segment lost 9 bases and the V segment lost 6 bases, leaving 9 bases of the junction unmatched. CDR3 region: CASRAGQGSGPQHF. The DNA for the CDR3 is TGTGCCAGCAGAGCAGGACAGGGGTCGGGGCCCCAGCATTTT.

This sequence joins TRBV5-1 and TRBJ2-3; 11 bases align to TRBD2. The CDR3 has 18 amino acids. V dropped 3 bases and J dropped 0; count of bases not matched to a gene: 9. CDR1 and CDR2 (germline): SGHRS, YFSETQ. The CDR3 nucleotides read TGCGCCAGCAGCTCTGGGCTAGCGGGAGGAAGAAGCACAGATACGCAGTATTTT. Its protein is CASSSGLAGGRSTDTQYF.